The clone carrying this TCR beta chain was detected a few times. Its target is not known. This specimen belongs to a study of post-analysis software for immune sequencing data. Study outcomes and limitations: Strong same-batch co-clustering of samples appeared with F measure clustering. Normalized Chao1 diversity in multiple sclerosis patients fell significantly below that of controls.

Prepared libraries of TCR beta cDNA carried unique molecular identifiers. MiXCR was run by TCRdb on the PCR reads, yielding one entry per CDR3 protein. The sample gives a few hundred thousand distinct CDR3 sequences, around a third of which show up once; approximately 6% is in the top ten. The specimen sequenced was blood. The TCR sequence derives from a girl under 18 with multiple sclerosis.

The CDR3 DNA reads as TGTGCCAGCTGCCAAGGACAGGGTATCGAGACCCAGTACTTC. It encodes CASCQGQGIETQYF. The rearrangement uses TRBV6-1 and TRBJ2-5; 8 positions match TRBD1. The trim removed 8 bases at V and 5 bases at J, leaving 10 bases unmatched. The CDR3 is 14 residues long. In germline, CDR1 is MNHNS, CDR2 SASEGT.